Sequencing of this T cell receptor beta chain was carried out in a study of blood T cell repertoires in COVID-19. The data were produced by immunoSEQ multiplex PCR, yet TCRdb's version contains in-frame clones alone and is incomplete. The data contain roughly 380,000 clones, approximately 89% of them singletons. Germline loops: CDR1 SGHAT, CDR2 FQNNGV. Trimming took off 3 bases at V and 4 bases at J, with 8 bases between the two ends. The CDR3 loop spans 13 amino acids. Enrollment of patients from Seattle took place during active infection, with longitudinal follow-up. Sequencing was carried out using peripheral blood. This TCR came from a woman aged 40-49 years with COVID-19, enrolled during active disease. The J gene is TRBJ2-3, the V gene TRBV11-2; D is ambiguous. The CDR3: CASSFTRADTQYF. CDR3 bases: TGTGCCAGCAGCTTCACTCGTGCAGATACGCAGTATTTT. The entire variable domain, with the rest obtained from reference TRBV11-2 and TRBJ2-3, is as follows: EAGVAQSPRYKIIEKRQSVAFWCNPISGHATLYWYQQILGQGPKLLIQFQNNGVVDDSQLPKDRFSAERLKGVDSTLKIQPAKLEDSAVYLCASSFTRADTQYFGPGTRLTVL.